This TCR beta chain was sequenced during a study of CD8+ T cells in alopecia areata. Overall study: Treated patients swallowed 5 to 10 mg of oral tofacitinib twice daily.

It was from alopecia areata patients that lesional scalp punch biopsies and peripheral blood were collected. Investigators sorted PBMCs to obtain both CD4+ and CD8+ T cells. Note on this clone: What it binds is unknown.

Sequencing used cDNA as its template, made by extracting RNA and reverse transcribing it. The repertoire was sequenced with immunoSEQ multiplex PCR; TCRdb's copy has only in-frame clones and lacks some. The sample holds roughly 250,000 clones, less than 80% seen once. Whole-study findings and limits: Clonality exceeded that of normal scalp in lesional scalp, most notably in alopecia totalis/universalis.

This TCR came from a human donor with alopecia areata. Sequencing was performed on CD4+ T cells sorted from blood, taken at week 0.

CDR3 bases: TGTGCCAGCAGCCGGGACCGCCTCCCCGGGGAGCTGTTTTTT. It yields the protein CASSRDRLPGELFF. The rearrangement links TRBV27 to TRBJ2-2; D tentatively fits TRBD1 or TRBD2 (5 bases each). Per the germline V gene, CDR1 is MNHEY and CDR2 is SMNVEV (reference sequence). V was trimmed by 6 bases and J by 6 bases, leaving 14 bases between them. The CDR3 length is 14 residues.